This T cell receptor (beta chain) was profiled in a study of shared clonotypes between healthy human individuals. Study findings and constraints: Sorted-subset sequencing, rarefaction showed, was incomplete despite large depth.

To note about this clone: The antigen is not known.

The CDR3 runs 14 residues. Trimming removed 7 bases from V and 0 bases from J; junction bases left unmatched: 3. Per germline, CDR1 SGHAT and CDR2 FQDESV (reference sequence). Genomic DNA of each subset was evenly split across several immunoSEQ plates. The repertoire was sequenced with immunoSEQ multiplex PCR; TCRdb's copy has only in-frame clones and lacks some. Among 600,000 to 750,000 clones, roughly 72% were seen once, and the ten largest hold under 2%. The J gene is TRBJ2-1, the V gene TRBV11-1; TRBD2 matches 7 bases. This TCR was sampled from a woman aged 30 to 39 in good health. Sequencing used memory CD4+ T cells sorted from blood. The subset here: CD45RA-negative fraction. The CDR3 DNA reads TGTGCCAGCAATGGGGGGGACTCCTACAATGAGCAGTTCTTC. Amino acid sequence: CASNGGDSYNEQFF.